This is a list of T cell receptor beta chains from one sample in a study of low-dose radiotherapy and immunotherapy resistance in tumors. A single record per CDR3 protein comes from TCRdb applying MiXCR to the reads. The table has about 100,000 distinct CDR3 sequences, around 21% seen once; the top ten hold over 4%. The sample was PBMCs, taken after low-dose radiotherapy plus immunotherapy. The receptors originated from a male donor with prostate cancer. The conserved cysteine and the conserved F or W are not part of the CDR3 here.

cdr3_aa: ASSFRLAGATDTQY
v_call: TRBV5-4
j_call: TRBJ2-3

cdr3_aa: ASSFTSGGAREQF
v_call: TRBV7-2
j_call: TRBJ2-1

cdr3_aa: ASSLEVSGTEAF
v_call: TRBV11-2
j_call: TRBJ1-1

cdr3_aa: ASSPGVSTDTQY
v_call: TRBV12-3/TRBV12-4
j_call: TRBJ2-3

cdr3_aa: ATSTDRPGAKNIQY
v_call: TRBV15
j_call: TRBJ2-4

cdr3_aa: SAGRQGAGNTIY
v_call: TRBV20-1
j_call: TRBJ1-3

cdr3_aa: ASITATDTQY
v_call: TRBV6-2/TRBV6-3
j_call: TRBJ2-3

cdr3_aa: ASTFRMIGAYEQY
v_call: TRBV10-2
j_call: TRBJ2-7

cdr3_aa: ASSPSLPGELF
v_call: TRBV5-5
j_call: TRBJ2-2

cdr3_aa: ASSLSPADMNTEAF
v_call: TRBV5-1
j_call: TRBJ1-1

cdr3_aa: ASSTSGGADTQY
v_call: TRBV5-1
j_call: TRBJ2-3

cdr3_aa: AISESWTLGRGHTDTQY
v_call: TRBV10-3
j_call: TRBJ2-3

cdr3_aa: AWSVEANTEAF
v_call: TRBV30
j_call: TRBJ1-1

cdr3_aa: ASSLGTSGGK
v_call: TRBV18
j_call: TRBJ2-7

cdr3_aa: ASSRQGGRDTEAF
v_call: TRBV18
j_call: TRBJ1-1

cdr3_aa: ASSLEAGGGYGYT
v_call: TRBV5-1
j_call: TRBJ1-2

cdr3_aa: ASSRGTSGALVEQY
v_call: TRBV12-3/TRBV12-4
j_call: TRBJ2-7

cdr3_aa: ASSPWTGVPDTQY
v_call: TRBV7-6
j_call: TRBJ2-3

cdr3_aa: ASSRSRDLGEKLF
v_call: TRBV19
j_call: TRBJ1-4

cdr3_aa: ASSQELGLGYGYT
v_call: TRBV4-1
j_call: TRBJ1-2

cdr3_aa: ASSLSPTGDNEKLF
v_call: TRBV18
j_call: TRBJ1-4

cdr3_aa: AGKGQQETQY
v_call: TRBV7-3
j_call: TRBJ2-5